These T cell receptor beta chains were read from a single sample in a study of long-term antiretroviral therapy in people with HIV. Sequencing was performed with immunoSEQ multiplex PCR; in TCRdb, only in-frame clones are kept and a portion is missing. The sample has tens of thousands of clones, nearly 95% seen once; the top ten hold 2.5% to 3%. The material sequenced was unsorted PBMCs, taken 3.7 years after starting antiretroviral therapy. All receptors come from a woman aged 45-65 years with HIV. CDR3s include the opening cysteine and the closing phenylalanine or tryptophan. Fields, in order: clone size, D gene, V gene, J gene, CDR3 DNA, CDR3 protein. D genes are given only for firm matches. Clone size, where shown, is once, few, many, or a class for clones that have expanded.

>-|-|TRBV7-3|TRBJ2-1
TGTGCCAGCAGCTTGGTTGGGAGCTCCTACAATGAGCAGTTCTTC
CASSLVGSSYNEQFF
>-|-|TRBV7-9|TRBJ1-6
TGTGCCAGCAGCTTAGCCCGCAGAGGCCGGGGGTCACCCCTCCACTTT
CASSLARRGRGSPLHF
>once|-|TRBV5-4|TRBJ1-3
TGTGCCAGCAGCGGGGGGCAGGGCGGGCTCTCTGGAAACACCATATATTTT
CASSGGQGGLSGNTIYF
>once|TRBD1|TRBV23-1|TRBJ2-7
TGCGCCAGCAGTCAAAGAGATCGAAGGACAGGGTCCTACGAGCAGTACTTC
CASSQRDRRTGSYEQYF
>-|-|TRBV7-2|TRBJ2-1
TGTGCCAGCAGCTCTCAGACTCACCGCTCCTACAATGAGCAGTTCTTC
CASSSQTHRSYNEQFF
>-|-|TRBV6-4|TRBJ2-3
TGTGCCAGTCGGTTTTCAGATACGCAGTATTTT
CASRFSDTQYF
>-|-|TRBV5-4|TRBJ2-2
TGTGCCAGCAGCTTGTTCGGGGGCGCGGACACCGGGGAGCTGTTTTTT
CASSLFGGADTGELFF
>few|TRBD1|TRBV6-5|TRBJ1-1
TGTGCCAGCAGTCTCCAGGGGGGGTACACTGAAGCTTTCTTT
CASSLQGGYTEAFF
>once|-|TRBV6-1|TRBJ1-2
TGTGCCAGCAGTGAAGTGGGGCTCCGGCCTAACTATGGCTACACCTTC
CASSEVGLRPNYGYTF
>-|-|TRBV4-1|TRBJ1-5
TGCGCCAGCAGCCAAAACCCTTCCGGCAATCAGCCCCAGCATTTT
CASSQNPSGNQPQHF
>-|-|TRBV5-4|TRBJ2-7
TGTGCCAGCAGTCAGGGATACGAGCAGTACTTC
CASSQGYEQYF
>-|TRBD1|TRBV19|TRBJ2-3
TGTGCCAGTAGTCTCGACAGGGAAGATACGCAGTATTTT
CASSLDREDTQYF
>-|-|TRBV2|TRBJ2-1
TGTGCCAGCAGTGAGTCGGGACTTTTGTACAATGAGCAGTTCTTC
CASSESGLLYNEQFF
>-|TRBD2|TRBV4-3|TRBJ2-1
TGCGCCAGCAGCCAAGAAGCGGGGACTTACAATGAGCAGTTCTTC
CASSQEAGTYNEQFF
>once|TRBD1|TRBV19|TRBJ1-1
TGTGCCAGTAGTCGGACAGGGGGGAACACTGAAGCTTTCTTT
CASSRTGGNTEAFF
>-|-|TRBV6-6|TRBJ1-4
TGTGCCAGCAGGCAGGGTCTGGAGGAAAAACTGTTTTTT
CASRQGLEEKLFF
>-|-|TRBV9|TRBJ2-6
TGTGCCAGCAGCCCAAGATCGGGGGGCCCCACCTCTGGGGCCAACGTCCTGACTTTC
CASSPRSGGPTSGANVLTF
>-|-|TRBV5-1|TRBJ2-7
TGCGCCAGCAGGGGGGACACCTTCTCCTACGAGCAGTACTTC
CASRGDTFSYEQYF
>-|TRBD1|TRBV5-6|TRBJ1-6
TGTGCCAGCAGCTTCGGGACAGGGGGCGGTTCACCCCTCCACTTT
CASSFGTGGGSPLHF
>-|-|TRBV5-1|TRBJ2-5
TGCGCCAGCAGCTTGGAGGGGACTGGGGGCCAAGAGACCCAGTACTTC
CASSLEGTGGQETQYF
>-|-|TRBV6-6|TRBJ2-3
TGTGCCAGCAGTTACTGGATGGCTAGCGGCACAGATACGCAGTATTTT
CASSYWMASGTDTQYF
>-|TRBD2|TRBV5-6|TRBJ2-1
TGTGCCAGCAGCTTGGTTCGGCGGGGGGGCCTAGTAACCTACAATGAGCAGTTCTTC
CASSLVRRGGLVTYNEQFF
>-|TRBD2|TRBV25-1|TRBJ2-2
TGTGCCAGCAGTGAGGCGGGGGGGCACACCGGGGAGCTGTTTTTT
CASSEAGGHTGELFF
>-|TRBD2|TRBV5-1|TRBJ2-7
TGCGCCAGCAGCTTGGGGGGGGGCGAGCAGTACTTC
CASSLGGGEQYF
>-|-|TRBV2|TRBJ1-3
TGTGCCAGCAGCCAACCTATATCCTCTGGAAACACCATATATTTT
CASSQPISSGNTIYF
>-|TRBD1|TRBV7-9|TRBJ2-7
TGTGCCAGCAGCCCACAGACAGGGTCCTACGAGCAGTACTTC
CASSPQTGSYEQYF
>-|-|TRBV6-5|TRBJ2-7
TGTGCCAGCAGTAAGACAGTCCCTCCCTACGAGCAGTACTTC
CASSKTVPPYEQYF
>-|-|TRBV7-2|TRBJ1-5
TGTGCCAGCAGCTTAGCGGCGATCTATAGCAATCAGCCCCAGCATTTT
CASSLAAIYSNQPQHF
>-|-|TRBV14|TRBJ1-3
TGTGCCAGCAGCCAAACCACCCGGGGAAACACCATATATTTT
CASSQTTRGNTIYF
>once|-|TRBV11-2|TRBJ1-2
TGTGCCAGCAGCTTAGGCAGGGACGGCTACACCTTC
CASSLGRDGYTF
>-|-|TRBV11-2|TRBJ1-5
TGTGCCAGCAGCTTAGCAGGGGCTAGCAATCAGCCCCAGCATTTT
CASSLAGASNQPQHF
>-|-|TRBV7-7|TRBJ2-3
TGTGCTAGCAGCTCGCAGGGGCTCAGCACAGATACGCAGTATTTT
CASSSQGLSTDTQYF
>-|-|TRBV6-6|TRBJ1-5
TGTGCCAGCAGCCGGGACGCAGGCCAGCCCCAGCATTTT
CASSRDAGQPQHF
>-|-|TRBV9|TRBJ2-1
TGTGCCAGCAGCGTAGAAGGGACCCCCTCCAATGAGCAGTTCTTC
CASSVEGTPSNEQFF
>once|TRBD1|TRBV5-6|TRBJ1-3
TGTGCCAGCAGCCCCGAGGGTCCGGGACAGGGAAACACCATATATTTT
CASSPEGPGQGNTIYF
>once|-|TRBV9|TRBJ1-2
TGTGCCAGCAGCGTAGATGGGTGGTATGGCTACACCTTC
CASSVDGWYGYTF
>once|-|TRBV5-1|TRBJ1-4
TGCGCCAGCAGCTTTCAGGGGCTGGGGGAAAAACTGTTTTTT
CASSFQGLGEKLFF
>-|-|TRBV10-1|TRBJ2-5
TGCGCCAGCAGTGGGGGAGAGACCCAGTACTTC
CASSGGETQYF
>-|TRBD1|TRBV7-6|TRBJ2-7
TGTGCCAGCAGCTTAGAAAGGACAGGGGGCTACGAGCAGTACTTC
CASSLERTGGYEQYF
>-|-|TRBV19|TRBJ1-2
TGTGCCAGTAGTCCGCTGAGGGTGGATGGCTACACCTTC
CASSPLRVDGYTF